One sample yielded the 12 T cell receptor beta chains listed below, sequenced in a study of T cells in localized non-small cell lung cancer. Assay: immunoSEQ multiplex PCR; the TCRdb copy retains only in-frame clones and omits some. The top ten clones hold more than 12% of a sample with fewer than 30,000 clones, 70% to 90% of them seen once. Sequenced here: peripheral blood, sampled before any cancer treatment. The receptors stem from a female donor older than 55 with stage II squamous cell lung carcinoma.

This sequence joins TRBV6-1 and TRBJ1-3; D unclear. CDR3 size: 13 residues. Germline V lookup: CDR1 MNHNS, CDR2 SASEGT. The V end lost 4 bases, the J end lost 0 bases, and 4 bases lay between the germline ends. CDR3 loop: CASSGSSGNTIYF. The CDR3 nucleotides read TGTGCCAGCAGTGGGAGCTCTGGAAACACCATATATTTT.

The chain employs TRBV11-3 and TRBJ2-2, with 9 positions matching TRBD2. The CDR3 has 17 amino acids. V was clipped by 4 bases and J by 4 bases; unmatched bases: 10. Germline CDR1 SGHNT, CDR2 YENEEA. Here the CDR3 DNA reads TGTGCCAGCAGCTCCAGGGAAGCGGGGGGCGCCACCGGGGAGCTGTTTTTT. It is translated as CASSSREAGGATGELFF.

The chain joins TRBV11-2 to TRBJ1-2; no definite D call. Germline V gene sequence: CDR1 SGHAT, CDR2 FQNNGV. This CDR3 is 14 amino acids long. V lost 5 bases and J 2 bases, leaving 12 bases between the germline ends. The CDR3 protein is CASSPPDGNYGYTF. The CDR3 nucleotides are TGTGCCAGCAGCCCACCGGACGGAAACTATGGCTACACCTTC.

This clone was seen a few times. The chain employs TRBV2 and TRBJ1-5; D remains ambiguous. This CDR3 region has 12 residues. Germline values: CDR1 SNHLY, CDR2 FYNNEI. V was shortened by 4 bases and J by 7 bases, with 8 bases between the two germline ends. The CDR3 protein is CASSVGNQPQHF. In nucleotides, the CDR3 is TGTGCCAGCAGTGTGGGTAACCAGCCCCAGCATTTT.

The V call is TRBV28, the J call TRBJ2-6; D call uncertain. Germline-derived CDR1 and CDR2 are MDHEN and SYDVKM. V lost 5 bases, J lost 5 bases, and 7 bases lay in between. The CDR3 has 13 amino acids. The CDR3 loop is CASSLVRANVLTF. As DNA, the CDR3 is TGTGCCAGCAGTCTCGTTAGGGCCAACGTCCTGACTTTC.

V gene TRBV28 combines with J gene TRBJ1-4; 7 bases agree with TRBD1. The length of the CDR3 is 15 residues. The V gene's germline CDR1 is MDHEN and CDR2 SYDVKM. V shed 7 bases and J 4 bases; nucleotides not matched to a gene: 9. The CDR3 spells CASIQSGGGNEKLFF. The CDR3 nucleotides read TGTGCCAGCATTCAATCAGGGGGGGGTAATGAAAAACTGTTTTTT. The full variable domain, with the rest looked up from reference TRBV28 and TRBJ1-4, is DVKVTQSSRYLVKRTGEKVFLECVQDMDHENMFWYRQDPGLGLRLIYFSYDVKMKEKGDIPEGYSVSREKKERFSLILESASTNQTSMYLCASIQSGGGNEKLFFGSGTQLSVL.

V and J are TRBV7-7 and TRBJ2-1; tentative D call: TRBD2 (5 bases). V gave up 1 base and J gave up 6 bases, with 7 bases separating them. Germline assignment: CDR1 SSHAT and CDR2 FNYEAQ (reference sequence). The length of the CDR3 is 13 residues. CDR3 coding DNA: TGTGCCAGCAGCTTAGGGACTGCCAATGAGCAGTTCTTC. Protein sequence: CASSLGTANEQFF.

This chain uses TRBV14 with TRBJ1-2, with D unclear. Trimming cost V 2 bases and J 7 bases, with 11 bases left between them. Germline lookup yields CDR1 SGHDN and CDR2 FVKESK. The CDR3 is made up of 13 amino acids. In nucleotides, the CDR3 is TGTGCCAGCAGCCAACACAGCGTCCGTGGCTACACCTTC. It specifies CASSQHSVRGYTF.

The chain recombines TRBV6-5 with TRBJ2-7; D possibly corresponds to TRBD2 (6 bases). Germline V gene sequence: CDR1 MNHEY, CDR2 SVGAGI. The CDR3 has 11 residues. The V end was cut by 8 bases, the J end by 7 bases, with 12 bases between. CDR3 sequence: CASLRGIEQYF. DNA for the CDR3: TGTGCCAGCCTCCGGGGGATAGAGCAGTACTTC.

This chain links TRBV4-3 with TRBJ1-2, with D possibly matching TRBD1 (5 bases). Germline V lookup: CDR1 LGHNA, CDR2 YSLEER. CDR3 length: 13 amino acids. Trimming removed 1 base from V and 7 bases from J, with 10 bases in between. CDR3 region: CASSQATTGGYTF. CDR3 bases: TGCGCCAGCAGCCAAGCAACCACAGGTGGCTACACCTTC.

The chain has TRBV28 and TRBJ2-7; no firm D call. Deletions cut 8 bases from V and 3 bases from J, with 14 bases between. Germline assignment: CDR1 MDHEN and CDR2 SYDVKM. The CDR3 sequence is 13 residues long. The CDR3 DNA follows: TGTGCCAGCCGAGGCCCTGCAGGCTACGAGCAGTACTTC. Amino acids: CASRGPAGYEQYF. The variable domain in full, completed from reference TRBV28 and TRBJ2-7, reads DVKVTQSSRYLVKRTGEKVFLECVQDMDHENMFWYRQDPGLGLRLIYFSYDVKMKEKGDIPEGYSVSREKKERFSLILESASTNQTSMYLCASRGPAGYEQYFGPGTRLTVT.

V is TRBV19 and J is TRBJ2-2, with D perhaps given as TRBD1 or TRBD2 (5 bases each). V lost 5 bases to trimming and J lost 2 bases, with 12 bases between them. CDR1 is LNHDA and CDR2 is SQIVND in the germline V gene (reference sequence). The CDR3 contains 15 residues. CDR3 coding DNA: TGTGCCAGTAGTTATGGGACGGCTAACACCGGGGAGCTGTTTTTT. Its translation is CASSYGTANTGELFF.